A single sample is the source of the 28 T cell receptor beta chains below, sequenced in a study of spatial heterogeneity in lung cancer. TCRdb reprocessed the 5' RACE reads via MiXCR and lists one record per CDR3 protein. The sample lists about 92,000 distinct CDR3 sequences, more than 10% occurring once. Documented time point: sample taken at primary tumor resection. The starting material was PBMCs, obtained at surgery. These receptors were obtained from a male donor with early-stage non-small cell lung cancer.

This clonotype was seen at least ten times. This chain links TRBV11-2 with TRBJ2-3; a weak D match, TRBD2 (6 bases). Germline V lookup: CDR1 SGHAT, CDR2 FQNNGV. The length of the CDR3 is 15 residues. V lost 1 base and J lost 3, with 11 bases in between. CDR3 in DNA: TGTGCCAGCAGCTTAGGTCCGGGGGAGACAGATACGCAGTATTTT. It yields the protein CASSLGPGETDTQYF.

This rearrangement joins TRBV6-2 or TRBV6-3 to TRBJ2-1; TRBD2 agrees at 7 bases. The CDR3 sequence is 13 residues long. Per the germline V gene, CDR1 is MNHEY and CDR2 is SVGEGT. V was pared by 3 bases and J by 7 bases, with 3 bases of the junction left unmatched. The CDR3 protein is CASSYGRENEQFF. The CDR3 coding sequence is TGTGCCAGCAGTTATGGGAGGGAAAATGAGCAGTTCTTC.

CDR3 coding DNA: TGTGCCAGCAGCCAAGTTCTGGGGTTTGAGACCCAGTACTTC. Residues: CASSQVLGFETQYF. The J gene is TRBJ2-5, the V gene TRBV14; D is ambiguous. Germline V gene data show CDR1 as SGHDN and CDR2 as FVKESK. The V end lost 1 base, the J end lost 5 bases, and 11 bases lay between the germline ends. The CDR3 has 14 amino acids.

This clonotype turned up a few times. The chain couples TRBV28 to TRBJ2-3, with a weak D call TRBD1 (6 bases). V was shortened by 7 bases and J by 4 bases, with 15 bases between the two germline ends. This CDR3 comprises 14 residues. Germline V gene sequence: CDR1 MDHEN, CDR2 SYDVKM. The CDR3 region is CASIEQGSADTQYF. The CDR3 DNA reads TGTGCCAGCATAGAACAGGGTTCGGCAGATACGCAGTATTTT.

In this sample, this clonotype turned up a few times. The chain uses TRBV29-1 and TRBJ2-1; 7 bases line up with TRBD1. The CDR3 has 13 amino acids. Germline CDR1 SQVTM, CDR2 ANQGSEA. The trim removed 3 bases at V and 7 bases at J, leaving 6 bases unmatched. CDR3 amino acids: CSVEGQRTNEQFF. Here the CDR3 DNA reads TGCAGCGTTGAGGGACAGAGAACGAATGAGCAGTTCTTC.

In its sample, this clonotype was seen a few times. The chain joins TRBV3-1 to TRBJ2-5; 7 nucleotides line up with TRBD1. Germline CDR1 and CDR2: LGHDT and YNNKEL (reference sequence). The CDR3 runs 15 residues. V lost 3 bases, J lost 0 bases, and 4 bases stayed unmatched. The CDR3 DNA reads TGTGCCAGCAGCCAGATGACAGGGTACCAAGAGACCCAGTACTTC. This translates into CASSQMTGYQETQYF.

The V and J genes are TRBV29-1 and TRBJ1-1, with D maybe TRBD1 (6 bases). The CDR3 is 12 amino acids. CDR1 is SQVTM, CDR2 ANQGSEA, per germline. Trimming shortened V by 6 bases and J by 3 bases, and 11 bases separated the two germline ends. CDR3 residues: CSVATGDTEAFF. The CDR3, as DNA: TGCAGCGTCGCGACAGGCGACACTGAAGCTTTCTTT.

This chain uses TRBV28 with TRBJ2-7, with 7 bases matching TRBD2. Germline V gives CDR1 MDHEN, CDR2 SYDVKM. V lost 8 bases to trimming and J lost 0 bases; unmatched junction nucleotides: 10. The CDR3 covers 15 residues. CDR3 sequence (DNA): TGTGCCAGCCGCCCTCTAGCGGCAAGCTCCTACGAGCAGTACTTC. Translating it yields CASRPLAASSYEQYF.

This clonotype appeared a few times. This sequence joins TRBV7-2 and TRBJ1-5; D ambiguous. Germline values: CDR1 SGHTA, CDR2 FQGNSA. The germline V and J ends were trimmed by 5 bases and 5 bases, with 13 bases remaining between them. The CDR3 has 14 amino acids. This chain's CDR3 is CASSPTNFYQPQHF. The CDR3 DNA reads TGTGCCAGCAGCCCCACAAATTTTTATCAGCCCCAGCATTTT.

A few counts support this clonotype. CDR3 amino acids: CASSYAGVTGELFF. CDR3 sequence (DNA): TGTGCCAGCAGTTACGCAGGGGTAACCGGGGAGCTGTTTTTT. The chain combines TRBV6-5 with TRBJ2-2; TRBD1 is a possible D gene (6 bases). This CDR3 comprises 14 residues. Trimming pared 2 bases from V and 5 bases from J, leaving 9 bases between. Germline V gives CDR1 MNHEY, CDR2 SVGAGI.

The chain uses TRBV24-1 and TRBJ2-1; 13 bases fit TRBD2. The CDR3 is made up of 19 amino acids. Trimming removed 4 bases from V and 4 bases from J; junction bases left unmatched: 12. Germline CDR1 is KGHDR and CDR2 is SFDVKD. The CDR3 spells CATSDPGTSGAGWYNEQFF. The CDR3, as DNA: TGTGCCACCAGTGACCCCGGGACTAGCGGGGCAGGGTGGTACAATGAGCAGTTCTTC.

The rearrangement links TRBV6-5 to TRBJ1-1; D uncertain. This CDR3 comprises 15 residues. Trimming shortened V by 0 bases and J by 0 bases, and 8 bases separated the two germline ends. Germline V gene sequence: CDR1 MNHEY, CDR2 SVGAGI. CDR3: CASSYSPSMNTEAFF. CDR3 DNA sequence: TGTGCCAGCAGTTACTCGCCGTCGATGAACACTGAAGCTTTCTTT.

The chain joins TRBV7-2 to TRBJ1-3; 7 positions match TRBD1. This CDR3 comprises 16 residues. The ends lost 4 bases at V and 2 bases at J; junction bases unmatched: 8. CDR1 SGHTA and CDR2 FQGNSA come from the germline V gene. As DNA, the CDR3 is TGTGCCAGCAGCTCCTCCACAGGGGCGACTGGAAACACCATATATTTT. It is translated as CASSSSTGATGNTIYF.

The table lists this clonotype with a few counts. The rearrangement joins TRBV2 to TRBJ2-1; TRBD2 is a possible D gene (6 bases). The CDR3 length is 15 residues. CDR1 is SNHLY, CDR2 FYNNEI, per germline. The germline V and J ends were trimmed by 5 bases and 2 bases, with 13 bases remaining between them. CDR3 protein: CASSPLGGAYNEQFF. CDR3 bases: TGTGCCAGCAGTCCCCTGGGCGGGGCCTACAATGAGCAGTTCTTC.

This clonotype was recorded many times. CDR3 protein: CASSARAGGPSGEQFF. The DNA of the CDR3 is TGCGCCAGCAGCGCCCGAGCGGGAGGGCCCTCTGGGGAGCAGTTCTTC. The gene calls are TRBV5-1 and TRBJ2-1, with 10 bases identical to TRBD2. The CDR3 has 16 residues. Germline V CDR1 and CDR2: SGHRS, YFSETQ. With 4 bases clipped from V and 10 bases from J, the junction kept 14 bases outside the gene matches.

Many counts were recorded for this clonotype. J is TRBJ2-1 and V is TRBV12-3 or TRBV12-4, with 7 bases that match TRBD2. The CDR3 runs to 13 residues. V lost 6 bases to trimming and J lost 10 bases; unmatched junction nucleotides: 9. The CDR3 is CASRTSSGQEQFF. The CDR3 nucleotides are TGTGCCAGCAGGACATCTAGCGGCCAAGAGCAGTTCTTC.

In its sample, this clonotype was seen a few times. This chain connects TRBV4-1 to TRBJ2-5; perhaps TRBD1 as D (6 bases). Germline assignment: CDR1 MGHRA and CDR2 YSYEKL. V was cut by 4 bases and J by 0 bases, with 12 bases left in between. This CDR3 has 15 residues. The CDR3 is CASSRTQGYQETQYF. Written as DNA, the CDR3 is TGCGCCAGCAGCCGAACACAGGGTTACCAAGAGACCCAGTACTTC.

This chain joins TRBV19 and TRBJ2-7; D perhaps matches TRBD1 (5 bases). The length of the CDR3 is 14 residues. V dropped 5 bases and J dropped 1 base, with 12 bases sitting between them. CDR1 and CDR2 (germline): LNHDA, SQIVND (reference sequence). The CDR3 sequence is CASSQWGLSYEQYF. The CDR3 DNA is TGTGCCAGTAGTCAATGGGGCTTATCCTACGAGCAGTACTTC.

This chain joins TRBV2 and TRBJ1-2; 9 bases are a match to TRBD1. The germline CDR1 and CDR2 sequences are SNHLY and FYNNEI. The CDR3 extends over 18 amino acids. The V and J ends lost 2 bases and 9 bases, in that order; junction bases with no gene match: 19. In DNA, the CDR3 is TGTGCCAGCAGTGAATTCGGGTTTAACAGGGGGCTACCCCACAGCTACACCTTC. Translation gives CASSEFGFNRGLPHSYTF.

In its sample, this clonotype was seen a few times. V usage is TRBV14 and J usage is TRBJ2-7, with D possibly being TRBD1 (5 bases). The CDR3 has 15 amino acids. Looked up from germline, CDR1 is SGHDN and CDR2 is FVKESK. The V and J ends lost 1 base and 3 bases respectively, with 13 bases between them. In DNA, the CDR3 is TGTGCCAGCAGCCAAGTTCTAGGGGAACGCTACGAGCAGTACTTC. Amino acid sequence: CASSQVLGERYEQYF.

A few counts support this clonotype. This sequence joins TRBV28 and TRBJ1-2; TRBD1 aligns across 7 bases. Germline assignment: CDR1 MDHEN and CDR2 SYDVKM. J lost 6 bases, V lost 6 bases, and 7 bases had no gene match. The CDR3 extends over 13 amino acids. In DNA, the CDR3 is TGTGCCAGCAGATCCGGACAGGACGATGGCTACACCTTC. Translation: CASRSGQDDGYTF.

The table lists this clonotype with a few counts. This chain connects TRBV7-2 to TRBJ1-1; D gene unclear. The CDR3 covers 13 residues. V shed 4 bases and J shed 4 bases, with 10 bases lying between them. Per the germline V gene, CDR1 is SGHTA and CDR2 is FQGNSA. The CDR3 protein is CASSSLLGTEAFF. The CDR3 nucleotides are TGTGCCAGCAGCTCATTACTGGGCACTGAAGCTTTCTTT.

This clonotype was found many times. This sequence joins TRBV29-1 and TRBJ2-1; 7 nucleotides match TRBD1. Germline V gene data show CDR1 as SQVTM and CDR2 as ANQGSEA. The CDR3 is made up of 15 amino acids. Trimming cost V 3 bases and J 0 bases; bases outside gene matches: 5. CDR3 amino acids: CSVEIWDSSYNEQFF. The CDR3 bases are TGCAGCGTTGAGATTTGGGACAGCTCCTACAATGAGCAGTTCTTC.

This clonotype has a count of ten or more. The chain links TRBV9 to TRBJ2-5, with unresolved D. Germline assignment: CDR1 SGDLS and CDR2 YYNGEE. V gave up 0 bases and J gave up 5 bases, with 8 bases separating them. This CDR3 comprises 13 residues. The CDR3 DNA reads TGTGCCAGCAGCGTAGCTCAAGGGGAGACCCAGTACTTC. It encodes CASSVAQGETQYF.

The chain employs TRBV3-1 and TRBJ1-1, with D hard to call. The germline V gene has CDR1 LGHDT and CDR2 YNNKEL (reference sequence). The V and J ends lost 8 bases and 5 bases respectively, with 27 bases between them. This CDR3 contains 17 residues. CDR3 in amino acids: CASLFVPPTVRRTEAFF. The CDR3 DNA sequence: TGTGCCAGCCTTTTTGTTCCACCGACCGTCAGACGAACTGAAGCTTTCTTT.

The genes are TRBV7-9 and TRBJ2-7; 7 nucleotides agree with TRBD1. Germline V lookup: CDR1 SEHNR, CDR2 FQNEAQ (reference sequence). The V and J ends lost 5 bases and 4 bases, in that order; junction bases with no gene match: 2. The CDR3 covers 12 residues. The CDR3 DNA reads TGTGCCAGCAGCGCACAGGGGTACGAGCAGTACTTC. Its protein product is CASSAQGYEQYF.

This clonotype was detected many times. The chain is built from TRBV11-2 and TRBJ2-1; 9 positions agree with TRBD1. The ends lost 3 bases at V and 5 bases at J; junction bases unmatched: 8. Germline values: CDR1 SGHAT, CDR2 FQNNGV. This CDR3 is built from 16 residues. The CDR3 protein is CASSFTGGRHDNEQFF. CDR3 DNA sequence: TGTGCCAGCAGCTTTACAGGGGGCCGACATGACAATGAGCAGTTCTTC.

The V call is TRBV6-2 or TRBV6-3, the J call TRBJ2-7, with D tentatively TRBD2 (5 bases). This CDR3 comprises 17 residues. V lost 5 bases, J lost 5 bases, and 25 bases lay in between. The V gene's germline CDR1 is MNHEY and CDR2 SVGEGT. The CDR3 DNA is TGTGCCAGCAGTCCGACCTTTGGGAGAGGTACGGGGAACGAGCAGTACTTC. Its translation: CASSPTFGRGTGNEQYF.